This T cell receptor beta chain was identified during a study of CD8 T cells in ankylosing spondylitis. Overall study results and limits: Disease-linked clones reportedly showed significant enrichment in matched ankylosing spondylitis synovial fluid. Several highly homologous variants made up a TCR beta motif, and this motif appeared characteristic of ankylosing spondylitis blood. In synovial fluid and blood from reactive arthritis, some motif variants were previously reported.

Regarding this clonotype: Its cognate antigen is unknown.

Construction of TCR beta libraries was performed using quantitative 5'-RACE with molecular barcodes. TCRdb reprocessed the 5' RACE reads with MiXCR, giving one entry per CDR3 protein. This sample has fewer than 400,000 distinct CDR3 sequences, with around 24% found just once. The germline gives CDR1 DFQATT, CDR2 SNEGSKA (reference sequence). The CDR3 is made up of 16 amino acids. Trimming stripped 6 bases from V and 0 bases from J, with 18 bases between. The chain uses TRBV20-1 and TRBJ1-3; no reliable D call. The sequence derives from a male donor with ankylosing spondylitis. Sequenced material: blood, either unsorted or a sorted T cell fraction (not recorded which). Written as DNA, the CDR3 is TGCAGTGCCGCGGGAGCAGGACTTCGCTCTGGAAACACCATATATTTT. Translating gives CSAAGAGLRSGNTIYF.